This entry lists 14 T cell receptor beta chains sequenced from one sample in a study of regulatory T cells in long-lasting Graves disease. As to time point: newly diagnosed GD, antithyroid drugs for less than 3 months. There was RNA extracted from PBMCs, and the TCR library was made from it. TCR beta libraries were built with iRepertoire HTBI primers and Arm-PCR of CDR3 regions. In TCRdb, the multiplex PCR reads were re-called with MiXCR into one record per CDR3 protein. Counted here are a few hundred thousand distinct CDR3 sequences, around 15% occurring once; the ten biggest clones make up 20%. These data are also associated with another study on T cells in Graves' hyperthyroidism and ophthalmopathy.

This sample comprised peripheral blood mononuclear cells (PBMCs), obtained at new diagnosis, from a patient treated with antithyroid drugs. The receptors shown here come from a woman under 30 with Graves disease.

The chain couples TRBV18 to TRBJ1-2; D remains unclear. The ends were cut back, 0 bases at V and 2 bases at J, with 10 bases in the middle. The V gene's germline CDR1 is KGHSH and CDR2 LQKENI. The CDR3 totals 15 residues. CDR3 in amino acids: CASSPPNLQNYGYTF. In nucleotides, the CDR3 is TGTGCCAGCTCACCACCGAACTTACAGAACTATGGCTACACCTTC.

The chain links TRBV5-4 to TRBJ1-2; D remains ambiguous. The CDR3 has 13 residues. V was cut by 0 bases and J by 8 bases, with 11 bases left in between. Germline lookup yields CDR1 SGHNT and CDR2 YYREEE (reference sequence). DNA of the CDR3: TGTGCCAGCAGCTTGGCCGGGAAATGGGGCTACACCTTC. Translated: CASSLAGKWGYTF.

The V and J genes are TRBV5-1 and TRBJ2-1; TRBD2 matches 8 bases. This CDR3 has 17 residues. Germline V gene data show CDR1 as SGHRS and CDR2 as YFSETQ. J gave up 6 bases and V 1 base, and 12 bases lay outside the gene matches. Here the CDR3 reads CASSLLVGLAGFNEQFF. CDR3 coding DNA: TGCGCCAGCAGCTTGCTCGTAGGACTAGCAGGTTTCAATGAGCAGTTCTTC.

This clonotype was found many times. The CDR3 nucleotides are TGTGCCAGCAGGACACTAGCGGATTACAATGAGCAGTTCTTC. Its protein product is CASRTLADYNEQFF. V and J are TRBV2 and TRBJ2-1, with 8 bases lining up with TRBD2. The germline V gene encodes CDR1 SNHLY and CDR2 FYNNEI. This CDR3 is 14 amino acids long. The trim removed 6 bases at V and 4 bases at J, leaving 5 bases unmatched.

V and J are TRBV19 and TRBJ2-7, with D unclear. Trimming shortened V by 3 bases and J by 7 bases, and 19 bases separated the two germline ends. The germline V gene has CDR1 LNHDA and CDR2 SQIVND (reference sequence). This CDR3 has 15 amino acids. This chain's CDR3 is CASSISTTLRQEQYF. The DNA for the CDR3 is TGTGCCAGTAGTATTTCAACTACGCTACGTCAAGAGCAGTACTTC. The whole variable domain, remainder taken from reference TRBV19 and TRBJ2-7, is DGGITQSPKYLFRKEGQNVTLSCEQNLNHDAMYWYRQDPGQGLRLIYYSQIVNDFQKGDIAEGYSVSREKKESFPLTVTSAQKNPTAFYLCASSISTTLRQEQYFGPGTRLTVT.

This clonotype was found a few times. With a much larger clone just one base away, this may be a read error. The V call is TRBV3-1, the J call TRBJ2-2; D call uncertain. CDR3 length: 14 amino acids. Germline CDR1 LGHDT, CDR2 YNNKEL (reference sequence). V lost 0 bases to trimming and J lost 1 base, with 3 bases between them. In DNA form, the CDR3 reads TGTGCCAGCAGCCAAGACTGGAACACCGGGGAGCTGTTTTTT. Translation: CASSQDWNTGELFF.

This clonotype came up many times. The J gene is TRBJ2-7, the V gene TRBV3-1; D is undetermined. The germline V and J ends were trimmed by 2 bases and 0 bases, with 8 bases remaining between them. The CDR3 sequence is 14 residues long. CDR1 is LGHDT and CDR2 is YNNKEL in the germline V gene (reference sequence). The CDR3 DNA is TGTGCCAGCAGCCAACCCGGTTTCTCCTACGAGCAGTACTTC. The encoded protein is CASSQPGFSYEQYF.

This clonotype was picked up many times. The chain links TRBV10-3 to TRBJ2-3; 11 nucleotides align to TRBD2. Germline V gene lookup returns CDR1 ENHRY and CDR2 SYGVKD. The trim removed 3 bases at V and 2 bases at J, leaving 7 bases unmatched. The CDR3 spans 17 residues. CDR3 in amino acids: CAISEPTSGAYTDTQYF. CDR3 coding DNA: TGTGCCATCAGTGAACCGACTAGCGGGGCGTACACAGATACGCAGTATTTT.

This clonotype was picked up many times. This chain connects TRBV10-3 to TRBJ2-5; D gene unclear. The CDR3 has 14 amino acids. Trimming shortened V by 2 bases and J by 1 base, and 8 bases separated the two germline ends. Germline CDR1 and CDR2: ENHRY and SYGVKD. This CDR3 is CAISERGSQETQYF. The CDR3 nucleotides are TGTGCCATCAGTGAGCGCGGCAGCCAAGAGACCCAGTACTTC.

This clonotype qualifies as medium-sized. In DNA form, the CDR3 reads TGTGCCAGCAGTTTTAAAGGAGAGTACGAGCAGTACTTC. It specifies CASSFKGEYEQYF. The chain is built from TRBV12-3 or TRBV12-4 and TRBJ2-7; no clear D gene. V was trimmed by 3 bases and J by 4 bases, leaving 10 bases between them. The CDR3 is 13 amino acids.

This clonotype was seen at least ten times. The gene calls are TRBV3-1 and TRBJ1-1; no firm D call. In germline, CDR1 is LGHDT, CDR2 YNNKEL (reference sequence). Trimming took 3 bases from V and 1 from J, leaving 9 bases between them. The CDR3 length is 14 residues. The CDR3 loop reads CASSHYKKNTEAFF. CDR3 coding DNA: TGTGCCAGCAGCCATTACAAGAAGAACACTGAAGCTTTCTTT.

This clonotype was seen repeatedly, ten times or more. This chain joins TRBV12-3 or TRBV12-4 and TRBJ2-3, with 9 bases aligning to TRBD2. The CDR3 extends over 17 amino acids. Trimming at V came to 6 bases and at J to 6 bases, leaving 16 bases not matched to a gene. The chain's CDR3 is CASRGIAGALPVDTQYF. In DNA form, the CDR3 reads TGTGCCAGCAGAGGAATAGCGGGGGCTTTACCTGTTGATACGCAGTATTTT.

At least ten counts were recorded for this clonotype. The gene calls are TRBV3-1 and TRBJ2-3; TRBD2 is a possible D gene (6 bases). From germline, CDR1 is LGHDT and CDR2 YNNKEL (reference sequence). This CDR3 spans 17 amino acids. Trimming pared 0 bases from V and 3 bases from J, leaving 16 bases between. In DNA form, the CDR3 reads TGTGCCAGCAGCCAAGAAGGGACTGGGGGGAGGACAGATACGCAGTATTTT. Its translation: CASSQEGTGGRTDTQYF.

This clonotype was observed at least ten times. V and J are TRBV29-1 and TRBJ2-7; D is perhaps TRBD1 (5 bases). Trimming pared 0 bases from V and 6 bases from J, leaving 15 bases between. Germline V gives CDR1 SQVTM, CDR2 ANQGSEA. The CDR3 spans 14 residues. For the CDR3, the DNA is TGCAGCGTTGAAGATCAGGGCTATCGCTTCGAGCAGTACTTC. Translating it yields CSVEDQGYRFEQYF.